These T cell receptor beta chains were read from a single sample in a study of blood T cell repertoires in COVID-19. Data came from immunoSEQ multiplex PCR; TCRdb stores just in-frame clones and leaves some out. The sample carries some 250,000 clones, approximately 81% recorded once. Input material: peripheral blood. These receptors came from a woman under 30 with acute or convalescent COVID-19. The CDR3 runs from the conserved cysteine through the conserved F or W. The D gene is left open where the match is weak. Expanded clones get a size class; other rows say once, few or many, or leave the size out.

CDR3: CASSEMTGSTSTDTQYF
DNA: TGTGCCAGCAGTGAAATGACTGGAAGTACTAGCACAGATACGCAGTATTTT
V: TRBV28
D: NA
length: 17
size: NA
J: TRBJ2-3

CDR3: CAWSAAGTGSYGYTF
DNA: TGTGCCTGGAGCGCCGCCGGGACAGGGTCCTATGGCTACACCTTC
V: TRBV30
D: TRBD1
length: 15
size: NA
J: TRBJ1-2

CDR3: CASSLPPFSYGYTF
DNA: TGTGCCAGCAGTTTACCTCCGTTCAGCTATGGCTACACCTTC
V: TRBV28
D: NA
length: 14
size: NA
J: TRBJ1-2

CDR3: CASSLLQNNSPLHF
DNA: TGTGCCAGCAGCTTGTTACAGAATAATTCACCCCTCCACTTT
V: TRBV5-6
D: NA
length: 14
size: NA
J: TRBJ1-6

CDR3: CASSPGTDEAFF
DNA: TGTGCCAGCAGTCCTGGGACAGATGAAGCTTTCTTT
V: TRBV12-3/TRBV12-4
D: TRBD1
length: 12
size: NA
J: TRBJ1-1

CDR3: CASSRRLEHEQYF
DNA: TGTGCCAGCAGCCGGCGGCTAGAGCACGAGCAGTACTTC
V: TRBV7-2
D: NA
length: 13
size: NA
J: TRBJ2-7

CDR3: CASSLASQSNQPQHF
DNA: TGTGCCAGCAGCTTAGCTTCACAGAGCAATCAGCCCCAGCATTTT
V: TRBV7-8
D: NA
length: 15
size: NA
J: TRBJ1-5

CDR3: CASRQGWAPLHF
DNA: TGTGCCAGCAGACAGGGGTGGGCACCCCTCCACTTT
V: TRBV28
D: TRBD1
length: 12
size: NA
J: TRBJ1-6

CDR3: CASSPGGTDYNEQFF
DNA: TGCGCCAGCAGCCCGGGAGGGACAGACTACAATGAGCAGTTCTTC
V: TRBV5-1
D: NA
length: 15
size: NA
J: TRBJ2-1

CDR3: CASRQGPTGELFF
DNA: TGTGCCAGCAGACAGGGACCCACCGGGGAGCTGTTTTTT
V: TRBV6-6
D: NA
length: 13
size: NA
J: TRBJ2-2

CDR3: CASSMGAGDYEQYF
DNA: TGTGCCAGTAGTATGGGTGCAGGGGACTACGAGCAGTACTTC
V: TRBV19
D: NA
length: 14
size: few
J: TRBJ2-7

CDR3: CASSPGLAETNEQFF
DNA: TGTGCCAGCAGCCCCGGACTAGCGGAGACCAATGAGCAGTTCTTC
V: TRBV11-3
D: TRBD2
length: 15
size: NA
J: TRBJ2-1

CDR3: CASSPGLAGSTDTQYF
DNA: TGTGCCAGCAGCCCCGGACTAGCGGGATCGACAGATACGCAGTATTTT
V: TRBV7-2
D: TRBD2
length: 16
size: NA
J: TRBJ2-3

CDR3: CASSLTSTDTQYF
DNA: TGTGCCAGCAGTTTAACTAGCACAGATACGCAGTATTTT
V: TRBV28
D: NA
length: 13
size: NA
J: TRBJ2-3

CDR3: CASSFQRTSGSIGTQYF
DNA: TGTGCCAGCAGTTTTCAAAGGACTAGCGGGAGTATAGGGACCCAGTACTTC
V: TRBV27
D: TRBD2
length: 17
size: once
J: TRBJ2-5

CDR3: CATGGGSSGATDTQYF
DNA: TGTGCCACCGGGGGGGGTAGTAGCGGGGCAACAGATACGCAGTATTTT
V: TRBV24-1
D: TRBD2
length: 16
size: NA
J: TRBJ2-3

CDR3: CASSYRGGEKLFF
DNA: TGTGCCAGCAGTTACAGGGGGGGAGAAAAACTGTTTTTT
V: TRBV6-6
D: NA
length: 13
size: NA
J: TRBJ1-4

CDR3: CASSSAPVQIEAFF
DNA: TGTGCCAGCAGTTCCGCCCCCGTGCAGATTGAAGCTTTCTTT
V: TRBV6-6
D: NA
length: 14
size: NA
J: TRBJ1-1

CDR3: CASSPIPGTGNRQYF
DNA: TGTGCCAGCAGCCCCATCCCCGGGACAGGGAATCGGCAGTACTTC
V: TRBV7-2
D: TRBD1
length: 15
size: NA
J: TRBJ2-7

CDR3: CASSDTWSYEQYF
DNA: TGTGCCAGCAGCGACACGTGGTCCTACGAGCAGTACTTC
V: TRBV11-2
D: NA
length: 13
size: NA
J: TRBJ2-7

CDR3: CASSFGQAYNEQFF
DNA: TGTGCCAGCAGTTTTGGGCAGGCCTACAATGAGCAGTTCTTC
V: TRBV27
D: NA
length: 14
size: NA
J: TRBJ2-1

CDR3: CASSSGLVEWDSPLHF
DNA: TGTGCCAGCAGTTCCGGACTGGTCGAGTGGGATTCACCCCTCCACTTT
V: TRBV28
D: NA
length: 16
size: NA
J: TRBJ1-6

CDR3: CASSLTSGFGEQYF
DNA: TGTGCCAGCAGTTTGACTAGCGGATTCGGGGAGCAGTACTTC
V: TRBV6-6
D: TRBD2
length: 14
size: few
J: TRBJ2-7

CDR3: CASSYTPTSSGNTIYF
DNA: TGTGCCAGCAGCTATACCCCAACTAGCTCTGGAAACACCATATATTTT
V: TRBV11-2
D: NA
length: 16
size: NA
J: TRBJ1-3

CDR3: CASRIKSSGNTIYF
DNA: TGTGCCAGCAGGATTAAGAGCTCTGGAAACACCATATATTTT
V: TRBV2
D: NA
length: 14
size: NA
J: TRBJ1-3

CDR3: CASSYGRDRGYGYTF
DNA: TGTGCCAGCAGTTACGGCCGGGACAGGGGCTATGGCTACACCTTC
V: TRBV6-2/TRBV6-3
D: TRBD1
length: 15
size: NA
J: TRBJ1-2

CDR3: CASSLGVLAGFSGANVLTF
DNA: TGTGCCAGCAGCTTAGGGGTGCTAGCGGGGTTCTCTGGGGCCAACGTCCTGACTTTC
V: TRBV7-6
D: TRBD2
length: 19
size: NA
J: TRBJ2-6

CDR3: CSARGQGGRLF
DNA: TGCAGTGCTAGAGGGCAGGGGGGTAGACTCTTC
V: TRBV20-1
D: NA
length: 11
size: NA
J: TRBJ2-1

CDR3: CASSFSGAPHEQYF
DNA: TGTGCCAGCAGCTTTAGCGGAGCCCCCCACGAGCAGTACTTC
V: TRBV11-2
D: NA
length: 14
size: once
J: TRBJ2-7

CDR3: CASSLNSGTAHNEQFF
DNA: TGTGCCAGCAGCCTAAATAGCGGGACTGCCCACAATGAGCAGTTCTTC
V: TRBV5-8
D: TRBD2
length: 16
size: NA
J: TRBJ2-1

CDR3: CASSGDRGSGANVLTF
DNA: TGTGCCAGCAGTGGGGACAGGGGGTCTGGGGCCAACGTCCTGACTTTC
V: TRBV6-2/TRBV6-3
D: TRBD1
length: 16
size: NA
J: TRBJ2-6

CDR3: CASSYRDSQLYGYTF
DNA: TGTGCCAGCAGTTACCGGGACAGCCAATTATATGGCTACACCTTC
V: TRBV6-6
D: TRBD1
length: 15
size: NA
J: TRBJ1-2

CDR3: CASSFGLAGEGEQYF
DNA: TGTGCCAGCAGCTTCGGACTAGCGGGAGAAGGCGAGCAGTACTTC
V: TRBV6-5
D: TRBD2
length: 15
size: NA
J: TRBJ2-7

CDR3: CASSPSLAAQTQYF
DNA: TGTGCCAGCAGCCCTTCCCTAGCGGCCCAAACCCAGTACTTC
V: TRBV3-1/TRBV3-2
D: TRBD2
length: 14
size: NA
J: TRBJ2-5

CDR3: CAWRGEGYGYTF
DNA: TGTGCCTGGAGGGGGGAGGGATATGGCTACACCTTC
V: TRBV30
D: NA
length: 12
size: NA
J: TRBJ1-2

CDR3: CASSLWGLGEAFF
DNA: TGTGCCAGCAGCTTGTGGGGGCTTGGAGAAGCTTTCTTT
V: TRBV7-2
D: NA
length: 13
size: NA
J: TRBJ1-1

CDR3: CASSLLAGVTNTGELFF
DNA: TGTGCCAGCAGCCTTCTAGCGGGAGTAACGAACACCGGGGAGCTGTTTTTT
V: TRBV9
D: TRBD2
length: 17
size: NA
J: TRBJ2-2

CDR3: CASRGLAGVITEQFF
DNA: TGTGCCAGTAGAGGACTAGCGGGAGTCATCACTGAGCAGTTCTTC
V: TRBV19
D: TRBD2
length: 15
size: NA
J: TRBJ2-1

CDR3: CASSRGTAALSYEQYF
DNA: TGTGCCAGTAGTCGGGGGACAGCGGCCCTCTCCTACGAGCAGTACTTC
V: TRBV19
D: NA
length: 16
size: NA
J: TRBJ2-7

CDR3: CASSRTSGPGKTQYF
DNA: TGTGCCAGCAGCCGGACTAGCGGGCCCGGGAAGACCCAGTACTTC
V: TRBV13
D: TRBD2
length: 15
size: NA
J: TRBJ2-5

CDR3: CASSILGKPQANYGYTF
DNA: TGTGCCAGTAGTATATTGGGCAAACCCCAAGCTAACTATGGCTACACCTTC
V: TRBV19
D: NA
length: 17
size: NA
J: TRBJ1-2

CDR3: CAIRADSNQPQHF
DNA: TGTGCCATCAGGGCAGATAGCAATCAGCCCCAGCATTTT
V: TRBV10-3
D: NA
length: 13
size: NA
J: TRBJ1-5